This T cell receptor beta chain was profiled in a study of cytomegalovirus exposure and HLA in healthy donors. About this clone itself: Its antigen is unidentified.

V was clipped by 1 base and J by 7 bases, with 17 bases between them. The CDR3 has 16 residues. The germline V gene encodes CDR1 MGHRA and CDR2 YSYEKL. These donors were members of the approximately 110-subject validation cohort, a group separate from the roughly 670-subject first cohort. Produced via immunoSEQ multiplex PCR; TCRdb's table is partial and in-frame only. The sample shows roughly 50,000 clones, over 85% of them seen only once. Study observations and caveats: A list of 164 TCR beta chains associated with cytomegalovirus was given. Subsequent analysis revealed that first-cohort TCR clusters tended to co-occur in the 130 or so validation repertoires.

This receptor was obtained from a woman between 18 and 30 years old in good health and CMV-seropositive. This sequence joins TRBV4-1 and TRBJ1-5; possible D gene TRBD1, 6 bases. Sequenced: PBMCs. CDR3 sequence (DNA): TGCGCCAGCAGCCAAGGAGCGATCAGGGGACAACAGCCCCAGCATTTT. It specifies CASSQGAIRGQQPQHF.